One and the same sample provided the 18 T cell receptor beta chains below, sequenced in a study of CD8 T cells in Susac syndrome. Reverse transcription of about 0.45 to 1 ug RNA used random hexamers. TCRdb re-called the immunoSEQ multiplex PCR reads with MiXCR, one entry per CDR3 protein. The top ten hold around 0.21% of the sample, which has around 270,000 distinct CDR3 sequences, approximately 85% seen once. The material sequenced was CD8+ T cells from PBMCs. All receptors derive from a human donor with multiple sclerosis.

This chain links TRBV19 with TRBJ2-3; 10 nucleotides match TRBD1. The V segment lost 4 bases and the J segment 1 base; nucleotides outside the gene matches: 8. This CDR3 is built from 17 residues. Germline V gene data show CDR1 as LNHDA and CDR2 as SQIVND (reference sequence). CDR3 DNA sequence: TGTGCCAGTAGTACCTACGAGACAGGGGGCCGCACAGATACGCAGTATTTT. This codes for CASSTYETGGRTDTQYF.

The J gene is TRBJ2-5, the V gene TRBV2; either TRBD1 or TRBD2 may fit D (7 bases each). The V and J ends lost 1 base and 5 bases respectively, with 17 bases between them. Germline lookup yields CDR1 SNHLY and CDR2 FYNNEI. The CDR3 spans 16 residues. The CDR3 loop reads CASSEEGAGVRETQYF. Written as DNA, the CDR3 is TGTGCCAGCAGTGAAGAGGGGGCGGGAGTAAGGGAGACCCAGTACTTC.

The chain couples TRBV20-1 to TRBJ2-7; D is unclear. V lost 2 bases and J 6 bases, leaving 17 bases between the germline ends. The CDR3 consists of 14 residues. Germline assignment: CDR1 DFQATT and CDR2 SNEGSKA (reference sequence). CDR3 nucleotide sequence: TGCAGTGCTAGAAGTGAAACCTCCCCGCTCGAGCAGTACTTC. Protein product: CSARSETSPLEQYF.

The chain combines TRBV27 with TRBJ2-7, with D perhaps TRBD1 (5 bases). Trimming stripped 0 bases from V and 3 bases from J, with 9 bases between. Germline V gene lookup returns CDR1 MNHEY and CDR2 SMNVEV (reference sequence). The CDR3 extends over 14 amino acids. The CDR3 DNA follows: TGTGCCAGCAGTTTATCGGGGCCCCTCTACGAGCAGTACTTC. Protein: CASSLSGPLYEQYF.

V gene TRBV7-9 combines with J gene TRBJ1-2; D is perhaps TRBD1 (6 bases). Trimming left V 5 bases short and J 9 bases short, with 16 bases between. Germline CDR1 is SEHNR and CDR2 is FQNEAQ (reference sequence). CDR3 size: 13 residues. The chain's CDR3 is CASSQAQGMSYTF. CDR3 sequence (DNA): TGTGCCAGCAGCCAGGCCCAGGGGATGAGCTACACCTTC.

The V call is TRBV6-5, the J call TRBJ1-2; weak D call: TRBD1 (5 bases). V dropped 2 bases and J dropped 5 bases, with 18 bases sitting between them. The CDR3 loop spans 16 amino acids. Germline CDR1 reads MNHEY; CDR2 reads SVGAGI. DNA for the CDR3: TGTGCCAGCAGTTACGGGATGGGGGAGCTTTGGTATGGCTACACCTTC. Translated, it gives CASSYGMGELWYGYTF.

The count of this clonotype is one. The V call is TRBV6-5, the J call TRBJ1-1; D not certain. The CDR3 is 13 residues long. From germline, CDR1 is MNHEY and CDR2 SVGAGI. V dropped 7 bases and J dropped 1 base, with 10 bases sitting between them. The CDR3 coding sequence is TGTGCCAGCAAAAACCACAGGAACACTGAAGCTTTCTTT. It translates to CASKNHRNTEAFF.

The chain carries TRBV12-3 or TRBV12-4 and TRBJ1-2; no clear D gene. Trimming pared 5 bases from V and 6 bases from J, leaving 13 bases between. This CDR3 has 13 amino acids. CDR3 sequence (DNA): TGTGCCAGCAGTCCGTGGGTCGGGGATGGCTACACCTTC. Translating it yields CASSPWVGDGYTF.

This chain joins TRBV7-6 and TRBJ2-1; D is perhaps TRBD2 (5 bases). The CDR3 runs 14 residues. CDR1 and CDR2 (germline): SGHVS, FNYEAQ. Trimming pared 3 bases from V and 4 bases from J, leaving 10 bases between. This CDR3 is CASSFGLAYNEQFF. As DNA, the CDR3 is TGTGCCAGCAGCTTCGGGCTAGCTTACAATGAGCAGTTCTTC.

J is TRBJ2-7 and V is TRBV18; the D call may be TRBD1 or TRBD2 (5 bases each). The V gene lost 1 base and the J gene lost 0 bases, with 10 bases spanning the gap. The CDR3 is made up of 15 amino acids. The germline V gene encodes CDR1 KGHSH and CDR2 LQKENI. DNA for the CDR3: TGTGCCAGCTCACCACGTGGGGACGGCTCCTACGAGCAGTACTTC. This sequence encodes CASSPRGDGSYEQYF.

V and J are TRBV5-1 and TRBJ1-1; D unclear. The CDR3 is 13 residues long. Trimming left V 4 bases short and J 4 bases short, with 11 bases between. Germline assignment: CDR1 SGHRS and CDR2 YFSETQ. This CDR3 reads CASSLTIGTEAFF. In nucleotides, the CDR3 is TGCGCCAGCAGCCTGACAATCGGCACTGAAGCTTTCTTT.

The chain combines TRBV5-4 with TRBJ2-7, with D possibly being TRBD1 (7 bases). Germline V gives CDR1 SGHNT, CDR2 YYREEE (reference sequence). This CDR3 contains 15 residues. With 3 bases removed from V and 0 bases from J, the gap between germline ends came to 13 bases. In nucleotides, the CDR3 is TGTGCCAGCAGCTCCGGCGGGACAGACTCCTACGAGCAGTACTTC. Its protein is CASSSGGTDSYEQYF.

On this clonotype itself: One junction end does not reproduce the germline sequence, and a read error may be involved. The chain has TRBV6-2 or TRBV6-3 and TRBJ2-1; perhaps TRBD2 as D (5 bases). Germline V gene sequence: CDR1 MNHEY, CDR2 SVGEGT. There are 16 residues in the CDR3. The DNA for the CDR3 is TGTGCCAGCAGTTATGACGGGATACCCCTCTACAATGGGCAGTTCTTC. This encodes CASSYDGIPLYNGQFF.

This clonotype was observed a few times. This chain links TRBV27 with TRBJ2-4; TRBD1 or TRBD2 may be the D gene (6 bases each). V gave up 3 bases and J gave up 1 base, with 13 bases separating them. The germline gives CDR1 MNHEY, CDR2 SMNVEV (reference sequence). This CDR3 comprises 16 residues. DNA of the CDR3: TGTGCCAGCAGTTTCATCGGGGGCATGGCCAAAAACATTCAGTACTTC. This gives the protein CASSFIGGMAKNIQYF.

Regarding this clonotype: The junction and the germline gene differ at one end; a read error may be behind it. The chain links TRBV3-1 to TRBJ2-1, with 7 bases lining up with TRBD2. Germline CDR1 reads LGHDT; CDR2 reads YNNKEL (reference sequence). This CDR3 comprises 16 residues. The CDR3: CASSQDLLAAYNEQSF. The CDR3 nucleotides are TGTGCCAGCAGCCAAGATCTCCTAGCGGCGTACAATGAGCAGTCCTTC.

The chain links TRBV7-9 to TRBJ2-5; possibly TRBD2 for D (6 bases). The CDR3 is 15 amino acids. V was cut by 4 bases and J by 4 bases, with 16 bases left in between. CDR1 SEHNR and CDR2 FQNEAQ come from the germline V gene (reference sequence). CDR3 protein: CASSSGVMGRETQYF. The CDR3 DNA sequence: TGTGCCAGCAGCTCGGGGGTTATGGGGCGAGAGACCCAGTACTTC.

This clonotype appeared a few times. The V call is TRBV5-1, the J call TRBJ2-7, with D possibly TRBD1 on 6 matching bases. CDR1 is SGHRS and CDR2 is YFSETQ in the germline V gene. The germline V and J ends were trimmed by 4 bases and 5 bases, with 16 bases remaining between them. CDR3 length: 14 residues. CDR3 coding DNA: TGCGCCAGCAGCGGATCAGGGGCTTACAACGAGCAGTACTTC. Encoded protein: CASSGSGAYNEQYF. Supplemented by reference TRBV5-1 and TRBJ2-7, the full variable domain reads KAGVTQTPRYLIKTRGQQVTLSCSPISGHRSVSWYQQTPGQGLQFLFEYFSETQRNKGNFPGRFSGRQFSNSRSEMNVSTLELGDSALYLCASSGSGAYNEQYFGPGTRLTVT.

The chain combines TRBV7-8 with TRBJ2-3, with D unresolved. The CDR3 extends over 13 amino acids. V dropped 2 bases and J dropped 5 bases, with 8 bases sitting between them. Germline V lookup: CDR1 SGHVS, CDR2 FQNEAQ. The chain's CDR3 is CASSLPGLDTQYF. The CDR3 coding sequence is TGTGCCAGCAGCTTACCCGGGCTAGATACGCAGTATTTT.